The present entry profiles one T cell receptor beta chain with its context. Its recognized antigen is unknown. No much larger clone is present one base from it, and per-base qualities are unavailable. The study evaluated CTLA-4 blockade (ipilimumab) given together with focal radiation therapy in patients who had chemo-refractory metastatic non-small-cell lung cancer. This entry comes from a study of radiotherapy plus CTLA-4 blockade in lung cancer (dated by TCRdb to the late 2010s). Background for the entire study: Among the enrolled patients, about 19% had an objective response, and 31% reached disease control. The paper as a whole reports these results and caveats: Increased serum interferon-beta after radiation, together with early dynamic changes in blood T cell clones, were reported to be the strongest predictors of response. After treatment with radiotherapy and ipilimumab, TCR clones that originated in tumors expanded in peripheral blood.

To prepare the library, the immunoSEQ multiplex PCR assay was applied. Held by TCRdb, this immuneACCESS table contains in-frame sequences only and omits some clones. Under half of the omission traces to an unresolved V gene where checked; the cause of the rest is unknown. This sample gives tens of thousands of clones in total; around 76% of them show up just once. The ten largest clonotypes hold under 25% of the sample. Reading from cysteine to phenylalanine, the CDR3 counts 19 amino acids. Just the 57-base CDR3 DNA is kept, in frame starting at base 1. V trim: 5 bases; J trim: 1 base; unmatched bases: 14. The germline V gene sets CDR1 to ENHRY and CDR2 to SYGVKD.

Sequencing used peripheral blood, obtained from a patient treated with radiotherapy plus ipilimumab. The V gene is TRBV10-3 and the J gene is TRBJ2-4; 10 bases in between match TRBD2. The source is a human donor with non-small cell lung cancer whose response to radiotherapy plus ipilimumab could not be evaluated. Some clones in this sample may be carry-over from other donors' samples. The CDR3: CAISPRIAGGPPAKNIQYF. The DNA sequence is as follows: TGTGCCATCAGTCCCCGGATAGCGGGGGGACCGCCCGCCAAAAACATTCAGTACTTC.